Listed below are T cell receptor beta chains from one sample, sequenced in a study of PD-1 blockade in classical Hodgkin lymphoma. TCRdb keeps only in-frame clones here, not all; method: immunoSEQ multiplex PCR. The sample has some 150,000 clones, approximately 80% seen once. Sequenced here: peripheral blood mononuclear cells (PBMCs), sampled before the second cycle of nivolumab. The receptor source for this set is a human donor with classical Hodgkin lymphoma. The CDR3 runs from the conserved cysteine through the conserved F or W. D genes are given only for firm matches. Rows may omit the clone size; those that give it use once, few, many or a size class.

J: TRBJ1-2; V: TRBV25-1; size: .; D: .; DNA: TGTGCCAGCAGTGAACCGGGTTCGACGGACTATGGCTACACCTTC; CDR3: CASSEPGSTDYGYTF
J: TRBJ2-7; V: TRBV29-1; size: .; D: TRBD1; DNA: TGCAGCGTTGCCGGGACAGGGGTATTCGAGCAGTACTTC; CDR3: CSVAGTGVFEQYF
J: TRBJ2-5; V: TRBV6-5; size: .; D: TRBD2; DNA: TGTGCCAGCAGTCGACTGGAGAGGGGAGGGGAGACCCAGTACTTC; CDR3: CASSRLERGGETQYF
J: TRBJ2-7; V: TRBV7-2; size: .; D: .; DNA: TGTGCCAGCAGCTTAGTTCGGGGGCGGTCCTACGAGCAGTACTTC; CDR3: CASSLVRGRSYEQYF
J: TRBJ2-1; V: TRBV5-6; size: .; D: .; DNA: TGTGCCAGCGAGAGGACATTCAGTGAGCAGTTCTTC; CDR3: CASERTFSEQFF
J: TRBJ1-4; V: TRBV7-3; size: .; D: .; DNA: TGTGCCAGCAGCGCAGGGAATAATGAAAAACTGTTTTTT; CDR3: CASSAGNNEKLFF
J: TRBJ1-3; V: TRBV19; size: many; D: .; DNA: TGTGCCAGTAGCCCCTCAGGAGGCTCTGGAAACACCATATATTTT; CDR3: CASSPSGGSGNTIYF
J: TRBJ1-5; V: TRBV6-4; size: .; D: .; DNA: TGTGCCAGCAGTTTACTCAGCTCGGGCAATCAGCCCCAGCATTTT; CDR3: CASSLLSSGNQPQHF
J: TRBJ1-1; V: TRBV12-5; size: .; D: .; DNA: TGTGCTAGTGCCAAAATAAATGCCCCCGCTGAAGCTTTCTTT; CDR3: CASAKINAPAEAFF
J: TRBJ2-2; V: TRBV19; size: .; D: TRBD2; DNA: TGTGCCAGTAAAACCAGCTCGGCGGGGGTAAGGAACACCGGGGAGCTGTTTTTT; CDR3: CASKTSSAGVRNTGELFF
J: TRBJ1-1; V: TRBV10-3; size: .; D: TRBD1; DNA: TGTGCCATCAGCGAGACAGGGGGCCCGAACACTGAAGCTTTCTTT; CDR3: CAISETGGPNTEAFF
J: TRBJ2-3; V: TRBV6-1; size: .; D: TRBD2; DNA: TGTGCCAGCAGTGAAACTGCGGGAGCCTTCCCAGATACGCAGTATTTT; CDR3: CASSETAGAFPDTQYF
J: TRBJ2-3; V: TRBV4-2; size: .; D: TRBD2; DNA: TGTGCCAGCAGCCAAGATACCGGGGGAGGGGGCACAGATACGCAGTATTTT; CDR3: CASSQDTGGGGTDTQYF
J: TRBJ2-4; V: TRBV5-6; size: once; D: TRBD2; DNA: TGTGCCAGCAGGGGGCGGCGGGAGTGGGAAAACATTCAGTACTTC; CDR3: CASRGRREWENIQYF
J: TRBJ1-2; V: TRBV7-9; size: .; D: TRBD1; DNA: TGTGCCAGCAGCCGACCTCCGGGACAGGCCCGCTATGGCTACACCTTC; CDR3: CASSRPPGQARYGYTF
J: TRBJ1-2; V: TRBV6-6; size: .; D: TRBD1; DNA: TGTGCCAGCAGTTGGAAGGGGGCGCATGGCTACACCTTC; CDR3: CASSWKGAHGYTF
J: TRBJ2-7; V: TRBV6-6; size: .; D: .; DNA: TGTGCCAGCAGTTACTCAGTCGCAGGCTCCTACGAGCAGTACTTC; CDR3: CASSYSVAGSYEQYF
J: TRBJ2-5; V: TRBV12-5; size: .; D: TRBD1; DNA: TGTGCTAGTGGTTTGGCTCTAGGGACAGGGGGCGAAGAGACCCAGTACTTC; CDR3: CASGLALGTGGEETQYF
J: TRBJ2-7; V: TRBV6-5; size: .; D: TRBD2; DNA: TGTGCCAGCAGTTACCGGTCGGGAGGTTACGAGCAGTACTTC; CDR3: CASSYRSGGYEQYF
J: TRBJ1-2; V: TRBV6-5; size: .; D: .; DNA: TGTGCCAGCAGTTACCAGGGGTTTAACTATGGCTACACCTTC; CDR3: CASSYQGFNYGYTF
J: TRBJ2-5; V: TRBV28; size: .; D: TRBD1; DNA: TGTGCCACCGCCCCGGGGACAGGGGGGCAAGAGACCCAGTACTTC; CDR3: CATAPGTGGQETQYF
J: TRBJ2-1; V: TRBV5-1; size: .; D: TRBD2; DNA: TGCGCCAGCAGCGGTAGCGGGGGCAATGGGCAGTTCTTC; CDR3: CASSGSGGNGQFF
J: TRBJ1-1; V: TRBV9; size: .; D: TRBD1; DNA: TGTGCCAGCAGCGTAGGGACGACAGGGGTTAACACTGAAGCTTTCTTT; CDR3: CASSVGTTGVNTEAFF
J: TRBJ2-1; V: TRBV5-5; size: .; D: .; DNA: TGTGCCAGCAGCGCGACAGTAGACAATGAGCAGTTCTTC; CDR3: CASSATVDNEQFF
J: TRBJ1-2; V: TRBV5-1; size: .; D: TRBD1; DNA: TGCGCCAGCACCTTGGTACAGGGGACGGGCTACACCTTC; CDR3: CASTLVQGTGYTF
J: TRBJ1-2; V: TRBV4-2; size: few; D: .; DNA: TGTGCCAGCAGCCAAGCCGGTGACAGATTAGGGAATGGGACCTTC; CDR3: CASSQAGDRLGNGTF
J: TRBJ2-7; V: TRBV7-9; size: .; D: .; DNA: TGTGCCAGCAGCTTGTACGGCTACGAGCAGTACTTC; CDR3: CASSLYGYEQYF